Presented here are 8 T cell receptor beta chains from one specimen sequenced in a study of naive and memory T cell subsets. The SP2 primer and nested alpha and beta constant region primers amplified ligated cDNA in four rounds. TCRdb called the 5' RACE reads again in MiXCR, with one record for every CDR3 protein. This sample has about 48,000 distinct CDR3 sequences, with 4% to 5% found just once. The library had UMIs added by 3' ligation of an oligonucleotide to TCR cDNA. These receptors were obtained from a female donor in good health.

The J gene is TRBJ1-1, the V gene TRBV6-2 or TRBV6-3, with D unclear. The V and J ends lost 4 bases and 4 bases respectively, with 13 bases between them. The length of the CDR3 is 14 residues. Germline CDR1 MNHEY, CDR2 SVGEGT. The CDR3 reads CASSWQRDPTEAFF. The CDR3 DNA reads as TGTGCCAGCAGTTGGCAAAGGGATCCCACTGAAGCTTTCTTT.

V and J are TRBV14 and TRBJ2-5; TRBD2 matches 8 bases. Germline V CDR1 and CDR2: SGHDN, FVKESK. Unmatched junction bases numbered 5, after V lost 4 bases and J lost 1 base. This CDR3 is 15 amino acids long. The CDR3 is CASSPGTSLQETQYF. The CDR3, as DNA: TGTGCCAGCAGCCCGGGGACTAGTCTCCAAGAGACCCAGTACTTC.

As to this clonotype: Since a much larger clone is just one base distant, this may be a read error. The CDR3 ends on some other residue instead of the conserved phenylalanine or tryptophan, so this is likely a read error. The chain uses TRBV6-2 or TRBV6-3 and TRBJ2-3; 7 positions match TRBD2. The length of the CDR3 is 16 residues. The J segment lost 0 bases and the V segment lost 0 bases, leaving 3 bases of the junction unmatched. The germline V gene encodes CDR1 MNHEY and CDR2 SVGEGT. As DNA, the CDR3 is TGTGCCAGCAGTTACTCGTCCGGGGGGAGCACAGATACGCAGTATTCT. Its protein is CASSYSSGGSTDTQYS.

In its sample, this clonotype was seen many times. The chain links TRBV12-3 or TRBV12-4 to TRBJ2-2; D is unresolved. This CDR3 contains 12 residues. The germline V and J ends were trimmed by 3 bases and 6 bases, with 5 bases remaining between them. The DNA for the CDR3 is TGTGCCAGCAGTTTTATGTCCGGGGAGCTGTTTTTT. Translated, it gives CASSFMSGELFF.

This clonotype showed up many times. The chain has TRBV29-1 and TRBJ1-5; D possibly corresponds to TRBD1 (5 bases). The V gene's germline CDR1 is SQVTM and CDR2 ANQGSEA. The CDR3 contains 13 residues. V lost 4 bases and J 3 bases, leaving 10 bases between the germline ends. The CDR3 nucleotides are TGCAGCGTTGGGCAGGGTACCAATCAGCCCCAGCATTTT. This encodes CSVGQGTNQPQHF. The full variable domain, its missing parts supplied by reference TRBV29-1 and TRBJ1-5, is SAVISQKPSRDICQRGTSLTIQCQVDSQVTMMFWYRQQPGQSLTLIATANQGSEATYESGFVIDKFPISRPNLTFSTLTVSNMSPEDSSIYLCSVGQGTNQPQHFGDGTRLSIL.

This clonotype was observed many times. V is TRBV28 and J is TRBJ2-7, with D possibly matching TRBD2 (5 bases). V was trimmed by 7 bases and J by 2 bases, leaving 15 bases between them. The CDR3 is 14 residues long. CDR1 is MDHEN and CDR2 is SYDVKM in the germline V gene. The CDR3 nucleotides are TGTGCCAGCACTCGAAAGGAGGCCACCTACGAGCAGTACTTC. It specifies CASTRKEATYEQYF.

The sample holds many counts of this clonotype. This chain links TRBV15 with TRBJ2-1; D is unresolved. Trimming stripped 0 bases from V and 13 bases from J, with 7 bases between. CDR3 length: 11 residues. Germline-derived CDR1 and CDR2 are LNHNV and YYDKDF (reference sequence). CDR3: CATSRDTPQFF. The DNA of the CDR3 is TGTGCCACCAGCAGAGACACACCCCAGTTCTTC.

This clonotype was counted ten times or more. This chain connects TRBV3-1 to TRBJ2-7; 8 nucleotides match TRBD2. Germline lookup yields CDR1 LGHDT and CDR2 YNNKEL (reference sequence). V shed 4 bases and J 3 bases; nucleotides not matched to a gene: 8. This CDR3 contains 15 residues. Here the CDR3 DNA reads TGTGCCAGCAGCCTCAATCCTGCGGGGGGCTACGAGCAGTACTTC. Protein sequence: CASSLNPAGGYEQYF.